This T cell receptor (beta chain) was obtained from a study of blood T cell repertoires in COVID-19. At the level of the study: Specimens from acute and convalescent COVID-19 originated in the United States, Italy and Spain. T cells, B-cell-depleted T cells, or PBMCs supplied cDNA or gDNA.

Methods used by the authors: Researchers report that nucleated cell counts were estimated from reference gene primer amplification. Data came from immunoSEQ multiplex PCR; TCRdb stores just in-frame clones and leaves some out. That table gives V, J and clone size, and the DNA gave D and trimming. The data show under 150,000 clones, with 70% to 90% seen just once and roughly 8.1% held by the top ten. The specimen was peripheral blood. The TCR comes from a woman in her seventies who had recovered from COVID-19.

The CDR3: CAWKDIYEQYF. CDR3 nucleotides: TGTGCCTGGAAGGACATCTACGAGCAGTACTTC. The V call is TRBV30, the J call TRBJ2-7, with D possibly matching TRBD1 (5 bases). Looked up from germline, CDR1 is GTSNPN and CDR2 is SVGIG (reference sequence). The CDR3 totals 11 residues. V was shortened by 4 bases and J by 3 bases, with 7 bases between the two germline ends.